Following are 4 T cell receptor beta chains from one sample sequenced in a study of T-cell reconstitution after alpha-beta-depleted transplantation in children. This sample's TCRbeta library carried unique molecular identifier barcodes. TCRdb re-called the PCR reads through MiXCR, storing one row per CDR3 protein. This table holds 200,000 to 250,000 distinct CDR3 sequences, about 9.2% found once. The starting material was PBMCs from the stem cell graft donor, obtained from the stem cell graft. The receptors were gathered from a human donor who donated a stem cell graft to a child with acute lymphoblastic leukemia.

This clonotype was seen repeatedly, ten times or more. The CDR3 sequence: CASSPMGANTGELFF. CDR3 DNA sequence: TGTGCCAGCAGCCCGATGGGGGCGAACACCGGGGAGCTGTTTTTT. The J gene is TRBJ2-2, the V gene TRBV7-2, with D possibly being TRBD1 or TRBD2 (5 bases each). The CDR3 runs 15 residues. The germline V gene encodes CDR1 SGHTA and CDR2 FQGNSA. V was cut by 5 bases and J by 0 bases, with 10 bases left in between.

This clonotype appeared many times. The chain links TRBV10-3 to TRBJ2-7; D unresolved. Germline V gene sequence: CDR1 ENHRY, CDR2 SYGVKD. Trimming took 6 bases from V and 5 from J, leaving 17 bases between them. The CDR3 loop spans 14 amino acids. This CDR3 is CAIREGNLRNEQYF. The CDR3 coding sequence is TGTGCCATCAGGGAAGGGAACTTGAGGAACGAGCAGTACTTC.

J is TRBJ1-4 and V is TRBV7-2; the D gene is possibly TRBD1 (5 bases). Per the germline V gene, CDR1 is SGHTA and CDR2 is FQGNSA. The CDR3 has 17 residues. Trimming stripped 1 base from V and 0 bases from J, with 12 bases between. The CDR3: CASSLVGAPATNEKLFF. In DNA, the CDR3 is TGTGCCAGCAGCTTAGTTGGGGCACCCGCAACTAATGAAAAACTGTTTTTT. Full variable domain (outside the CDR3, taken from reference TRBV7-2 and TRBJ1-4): GAGVSQSPSNKVTEKGKDVELRCDPISGHTALYWYRQSLGQGLEFLIYFQGNSAPDKSGLPSDRFSAERTGGSVSTLTIQRTQQEDSAVYLCASSLVGAPATNEKLFFGSGTQLSVL.

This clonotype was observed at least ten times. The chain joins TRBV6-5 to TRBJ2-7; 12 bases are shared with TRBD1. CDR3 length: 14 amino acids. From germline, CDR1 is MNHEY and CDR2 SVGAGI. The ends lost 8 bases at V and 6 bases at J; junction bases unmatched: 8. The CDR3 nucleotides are TGTGCCAGCGGGACCGGGACAGGGGGCAGCGAGCAGTACTTC. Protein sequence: CASGTGTGGSEQYF.